Included here is one T cell receptor (beta chain) sequence, with context. Its antigen is undetermined. The cDNA was produced through 5'RACE with 10-nucleotide random UMIs. TCRdb re-derived calls from the 5' RACE reads in MiXCR, one entry per CDR3 protein. The table includes around 47,000 distinct CDR3 sequences, roughly 21% detected once. This sample stems from a study of neurological immune-mediated disorders. The study's findings and limits: Multiple sclerosis, the disease with the least TCR clonal expansion, fell below healthy controls, whereas HTLV-1-associated myelopathy showed the most. Private repertoires in all groups were suggested, as expanded clones shared no CDR3 amino acid sequences across subjects.

Time point of the sample: technical triplicate 3. The CDR3 has 12 amino acids. Germline lookup yields CDR1 SGHNT and CDR2 YYREEE (reference sequence). Trimming pared 4 bases from V and 11 bases from J, leaving 15 bases between. Sequencing used PBMCs. This TCR derives from a man in his 60s with HTLV-1-associated myelopathy (HAM/TSP). V and J are TRBV5-4 and TRBJ1-1, with D perhaps TRBD1 (6 bases). The CDR3, as DNA: TGTGCCAGCAGCATGGAGGGACAAGCGGCTTTCTTT. Translated: CASSMEGQAAFF.